The TCR beta chain under discussion was sequenced for a study of blood T cell repertoires in COVID-19. All enrollees were roughly 18 to 89 years old and from roughly 22 US areas. The CDR3 sequence is 14 residues long. Trimming took 7 bases from V and 7 from J; bases not matched to a gene: 9. In germline, CDR1 is ENHRY, CDR2 SYGVKD. Authors' methods: Estimation of nucleated cell counts was performed using reference gene primer amplification. Clones were sequenced by immunoSEQ multiplex PCR, and TCRdb holds only the in-frame ones, with some missing. V and J calls and clone size are copied from that table; D and trimming were computed from the DNA. The table includes 150,000 to 250,000 clones, 75% to 90% detected once.

Material for sequencing was PBMCs or T cells enriched from blood (not recorded which). The genes are TRBV10-3 and TRBJ2-1; 8 bases map to TRBD2. The TCR comes from a woman aged 25 to 39 who had recovered from COVID-19. This CDR3 is CAIKAAGEVNEQFF. Written as DNA, the CDR3 is TGTGCCATCAAGGCAGCGGGAGAGGTAAATGAGCAGTTCTTC.